One TCR beta chain is described in this entry. The authors' processing: Estimation of nucleated cell counts relied on the amplification of reference gene primers. Measured with immunoSEQ multiplex PCR; TCRdb has only the in-frame clones, and not every one. Clone size and the V and J calls come from that table; the DNA yielded D and trimming. The data show some 260,000 clones, roughly 83% seen once. Per the germline V gene, CDR1 is MDHEN and CDR2 is SYDVKM. This CDR3 region has 16 residues. The trim removed 3 bases at V and 7 bases at J, leaving 13 bases unmatched. This sample is drawn from a study of blood T cell repertoires in COVID-19. Study overall: Some COVID-19 samples were acute and others convalescent; all came from the United States, Italy and Spain. The analysed material was cDNA or gDNA that came from T cells, B-cell-depleted T cells, or PBMCs.

This sequence joins TRBV28 and TRBJ2-7; 9 positions match TRBD1. Specimen: peripheral blood. This receptor was obtained from an elderly man with acute or convalescent COVID-19. CDR3 nucleotide sequence: TGTGCCAGCAGTTTGTGGGGACAGGGAGGGGGAGGGGAGCAGTACTTC. The encoded protein is CASSLWGQGGGGEQYF.